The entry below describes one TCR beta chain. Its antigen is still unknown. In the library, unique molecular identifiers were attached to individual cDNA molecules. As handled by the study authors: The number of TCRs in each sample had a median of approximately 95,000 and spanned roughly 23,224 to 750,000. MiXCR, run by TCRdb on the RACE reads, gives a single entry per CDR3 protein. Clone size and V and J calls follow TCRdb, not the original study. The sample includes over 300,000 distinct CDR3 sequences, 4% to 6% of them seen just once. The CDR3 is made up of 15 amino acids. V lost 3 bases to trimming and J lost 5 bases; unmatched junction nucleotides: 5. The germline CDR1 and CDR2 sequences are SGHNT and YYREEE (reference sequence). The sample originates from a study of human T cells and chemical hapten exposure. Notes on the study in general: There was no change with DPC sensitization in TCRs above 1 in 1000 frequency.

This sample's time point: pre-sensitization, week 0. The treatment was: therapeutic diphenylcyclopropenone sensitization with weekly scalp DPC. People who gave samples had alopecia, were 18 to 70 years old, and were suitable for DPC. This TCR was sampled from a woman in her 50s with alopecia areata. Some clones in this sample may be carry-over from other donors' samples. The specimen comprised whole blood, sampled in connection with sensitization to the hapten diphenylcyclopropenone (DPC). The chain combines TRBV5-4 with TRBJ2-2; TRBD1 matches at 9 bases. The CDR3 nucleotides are TGTGCCAGCAGCTCCCGGGACAGGGATACCGGGGAGCTGTTTTTT. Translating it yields CASSSRDRDTGELFF. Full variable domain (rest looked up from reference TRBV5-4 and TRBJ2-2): ETGVTQSPTHLIKTRGQQVTLRCSSQSGHNTVSWYQQALGQGPQFIFQYYREEENGRGNFPPRFSGLQFPNYSSELNVNALELDDSALYLCASSSRDRDTGELFFGEGSRLTVL.